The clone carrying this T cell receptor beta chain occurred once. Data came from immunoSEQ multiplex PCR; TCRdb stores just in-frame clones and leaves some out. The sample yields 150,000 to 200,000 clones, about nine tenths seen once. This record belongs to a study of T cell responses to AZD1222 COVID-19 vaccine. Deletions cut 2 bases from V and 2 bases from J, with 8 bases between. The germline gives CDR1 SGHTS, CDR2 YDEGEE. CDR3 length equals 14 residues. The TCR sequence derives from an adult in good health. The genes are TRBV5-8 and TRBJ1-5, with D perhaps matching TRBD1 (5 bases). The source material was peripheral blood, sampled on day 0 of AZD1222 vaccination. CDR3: CASSLRGRNQPQHF. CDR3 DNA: TGTGCCAGCAGCTTAAGGGGTCGCAATCAGCCCCAGCATTTT.